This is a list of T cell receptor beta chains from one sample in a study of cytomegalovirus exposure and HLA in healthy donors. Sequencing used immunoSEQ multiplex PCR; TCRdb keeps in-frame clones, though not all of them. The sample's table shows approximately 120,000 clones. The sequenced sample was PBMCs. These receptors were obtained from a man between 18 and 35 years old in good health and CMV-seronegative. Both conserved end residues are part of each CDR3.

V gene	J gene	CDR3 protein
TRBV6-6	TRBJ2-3	CASTTPSRTDTQYF
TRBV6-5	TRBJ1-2	CASRLGVGSYGYTF
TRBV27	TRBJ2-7	CASSESSYEQYF
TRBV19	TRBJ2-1	CASSRGQGSYNEQFF
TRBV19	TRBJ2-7	CASSIDLTGRTYEQYF
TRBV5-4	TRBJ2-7	CASSFASGRALKAEQYF
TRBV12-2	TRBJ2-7	CASRLRGLHREQYF
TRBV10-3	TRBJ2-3	CAISESGEADTQYF
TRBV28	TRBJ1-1	CASSRMGRGPELMNTEAFF
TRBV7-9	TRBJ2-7	CASSPGGRDYEQYF
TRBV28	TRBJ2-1	CASSSIGESSYNEQFF
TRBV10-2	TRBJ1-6	CASSPTGTRYNSPLHF
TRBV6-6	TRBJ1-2	CASSPLGGAGGYTF
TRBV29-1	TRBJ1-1	CSVDGQIMNTEAFF
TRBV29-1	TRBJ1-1	CSVEGPGGKVTEAFF
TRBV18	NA	CASSRTSGTTYEQYF
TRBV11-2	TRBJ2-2	CASSSRPPLAGNTGELFF
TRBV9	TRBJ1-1	CASSDRDTEAFF
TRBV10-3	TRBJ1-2	CANRGQGYGYTF
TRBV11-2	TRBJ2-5	CASSLAPEETQYF
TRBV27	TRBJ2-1	CASTSDPGLRQSYNEQFF
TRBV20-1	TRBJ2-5	CSEREKETQYF
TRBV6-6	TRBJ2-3	CASRSSGIRTDTQYF
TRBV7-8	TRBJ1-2	CASSPSLQGANYGYTF
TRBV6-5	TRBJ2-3	CASRRTIALEEYF
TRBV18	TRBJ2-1	CASSPTGISYNEQFF
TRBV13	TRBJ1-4	CASSLEAGAEKLFF
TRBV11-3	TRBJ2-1	CASSLDSLAGDGEQFF
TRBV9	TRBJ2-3	CASSVVRLGSLPAGVLTDTQYF
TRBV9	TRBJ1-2	CASSRDPNYGYTF
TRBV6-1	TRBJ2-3	CASSGRAGGNTDTQYF
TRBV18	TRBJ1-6	CASSPLGGVESSPLHF
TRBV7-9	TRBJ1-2	CASSSRSGGIWGYGYTF
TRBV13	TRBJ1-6	CASSISTGLRNNSPLHF
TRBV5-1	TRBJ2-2	CASSYRGAANTGELFF
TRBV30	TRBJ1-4	CAWSSTWGVRNEKLFF
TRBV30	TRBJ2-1	CAWRSDYVDNEQFF
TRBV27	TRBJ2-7	CASSKTPQAPRYEQYF